The 4 T cell receptor beta chains below all came from one sample that was sequenced in a study of blood T cells in healthy people across ages. The authors ran a second PCR of about 6 to 12 cycles using a sample-barcoded 5' primer and a J-beta primer mix. TCRdb reprocessed the 5' RACE reads via MiXCR and lists one record per CDR3 protein. Found here are 650,000 to 1,000,000 distinct CDR3 sequences, 36% of them singletons; the top ten hold 10% to 15%. Sequencing was performed on blood. These TCRs come from a man aged 18 to 30 in good health.

This clonotype has ten or more counts. This chain links TRBV5-1 with TRBJ2-3; 7 nucleotides agree with TRBD1. Germline assignment: CDR1 SGHRS and CDR2 YFSETQ. CDR3 length: 16 amino acids. The J segment lost 2 bases and the V segment lost 4 bases, leaving 10 bases of the junction unmatched. This CDR3 is CASSSLGQTYTDTQYF. CDR3 in DNA: TGCGCCAGCAGCAGTCTGGGACAGACGTACACAGATACGCAGTATTTT.

Only a few counts were recorded for this clonotype. The rearrangement uses TRBV7-9 and TRBJ1-2; a possible D gene is TRBD1 (6 bases). V dropped 5 bases and J dropped 0 bases, with 13 bases sitting between them. The CDR3 spans 15 residues. Looked up from germline, CDR1 is SEHNR and CDR2 is FQNEAQ (reference sequence). The CDR3: CASSEGQSSNYGYTF. CDR3 in DNA: TGTGCCAGCAGCGAAGGACAGAGTTCTAACTATGGCTACACCTTC. Variable domain in full (rest from reference TRBV7-9 and TRBJ1-2): DTGVSQNPRHKITKRGQNVTFRCDPISEHNRLYWYRQTLGQGPEFLTYFQNEAQLEKSRLLSDRFSAERPKGSFSTLEIQRTEQGDSAMYLCASSEGQSSNYGYTFGSGTRLTVV.

This clonotype turned up a few times. The chain links TRBV7-2 to TRBJ2-3; 7 bases line up with TRBD1. V trimming: 7 bases; J trimming: 5 bases; junction bases outside the gene matches: 12. The germline CDR1 and CDR2 sequences are SGHTA and FQGNSA. CDR3 length equals 15 residues. The CDR3 DNA reads as TGTGCCAGCACCAGACAGGGTGTAGGGGAAGATACGCAGTATTTT. This gives the protein CASTRQGVGEDTQYF.

There are many counts of this clonotype. The V and J genes are TRBV11-2 and TRBJ2-1, with D maybe TRBD1 (6 bases). The J call may not be correct, given that the DNA end is closer to TRBJ2-7. Per the germline V gene, CDR1 is SGHAT and CDR2 is FQNNGV. The CDR3 is 15 amino acids. Here the CDR3 DNA reads TGTGCCAGCAGCACCGGGACATCCCCCTACAATGAGCAGTACTTC. Translating gives CASSTGTSPYNEQYF.